This T cell receptor (beta chain) was identified during a study of beta chain features in type 1 diabetes. Across the study: What patients shared with healthy donors was a similar profile of age, gender and cell yields. Across all samples, roughly 99 million sorted cells were examined.

This clone was seen a handful of times. Its matching antigen is unknown. The CDR3 extends over 16 amino acids. The germline V gene encodes CDR1 MNHNY and CDR2 SVGAGI (reference sequence). With 5 bases removed from V and 1 base from J, the gap between germline ends came to 17 bases. General study points: Shortening of TCRB CDR3s, moderate but significant, appeared in all four CD4+ subsets of Type 1 diabetes patients.

Since all of the isolated RNA was reverse transcribed, expressed TCRB transcripts were what got sequenced. TCRdb's table, derived via immunoSEQ multiplex PCR, lists solely in-frame clones and lacks some. This repertoire shows approximately 170,000 clones, approximately 8.1% found once; its top ten account for about 0.9%. V gene TRBV6-6 combines with J gene TRBJ2-5; perhaps TRBD2 as D (6 bases). The sample comprised central memory CD4+ T cells from blood. The receptor was derived from a woman in her thirties or forties with type 1 diabetes. CDR3: CASSHGRTSSQETQYF. CDR3 in DNA: TGTGCCAGCAGTCATGGTCGTACTAGCAGCCAAGAGACCCAGTACTTC.